A selection of T cell receptor beta chains follows, all from one sample in a study of cytomegalovirus exposure and HLA in healthy donors. Generated by immunoSEQ multiplex PCR, the TCRdb table keeps only in-frame clones and is missing some. The data show approximately 70,000 clones, 74% seen once. The sequenced material came from PBMCs. These receptors all come from a woman aged 25 to 39 in good health and CMV-seropositive. CDR3s include the opening cysteine and the closing phenylalanine or tryptophan. A D gene is named only where the DNA matches it firmly. The size entry is marked missing in some rows and otherwise reads once, few, many or a size class.

j_call d_call v_call clone_size cdr3_aa cdr3_nt
TRBJ2-7 - TRBV28 - CASSLLRYEQYF TGTGCCAGCAGTTTACTGCGGTACGAGCAGTACTTC
TRBJ2-2 - TRBV5-8 few CASSPGQLELFF TGTGCCAGCAGCCCCGGACAGTTGGAGCTGTTTTTT
TRBJ2-3 - TRBV30 - CAWSGDRPTDTQYF TGTGCCTGGAGCGGAGACAGGCCCACAGATACGCAGTATTTT
TRBJ2-5 TRBD1 TRBV11-1 - CASSLGTGSPKETQYF TGTGCCAGCAGCTTAGGGACAGGGAGCCCAAAAGAGACCCAGTACTTC
TRBJ2-2 TRBD2 TRBV9 - CASSTRAGGPLANTGELFF TGTGCCAGCAGCACCCGAGCGGGAGGGCCTTTAGCAAACACCGGGGAGCTGTTTTTT
TRBJ2-7 TRBD1 TRBV7-9 - CASSLAGTGAYEQYF TGTGCCAGCAGCTTAGCCGGGACAGGGGCCTACGAGCAGTACTTC
TRBJ1-1 - TRBV4-3 - CASSQVTDSRTEAFF TGCGCCAGCAGCCAAGTGACGGACAGCCGCACTGAAGCTTTCTTT
TRBJ1-5 TRBD1 TRBV6-5 - CASSPDRGSNQPQHF TGTGCCAGCAGTCCCGACAGGGGTAGCAATCAGCCCCAGCATTTT
TRBJ2-7 - TRBV25-1 - CASSSLGGRYEQYF TGTGCCAGCAGTTCCCTGGGAGGCCGCTACGAGCAGTACTTC
TRBJ1-2 TRBD1 TRBV6-6 once CASSYIRDRGNYGYTF TGTGCCAGCAGTTACATCCGGGACAGGGGGAACTATGGCTACACCTTC
TRBJ2-2 TRBD2 TRBV7-9 once CASSLWREGRGELFF TGTGCCAGCAGCTTATGGCGGGAGGGCCGAGGGGAGCTGTTTTTT
TRBJ1-1 - TRBV29-1 few CSVEDEGRQAFF TGCAGCGTTGAAGATGAAGGGAGGCAAGCTTTCTTT
TRBJ1-1 - TRBV5-4 - CASSGIRVGNTEAFF TGTGCCAGCAGCGGTATCAGGGTGGGAAACACTGAAGCTTTCTTT
TRBJ1-3 - TRBV6-5 few CASSARMSSGNTIYF TGTGCCAGCAGTGCCAGGATGAGCTCTGGAAACACCATATATTTT
TRBJ2-7 TRBD2 TRBV30 - CAWSALAGGRYEQYF TGTGCCTGGAGTGCTCTAGCGGGAGGGAGGTACGAGCAGTACTTC
TRBJ2-5 TRBD2 TRBV7-9 - CASSLEAGRARKTQYF TGTGCCAGCAGCTTAGAAGCGGGACGGGCCCGGAAGACCCAGTACTTC
TRBJ2-3 - TRBV30 - CAWSRSGWDTQYF TGTGCCTGGAGCCGTTCCGGGTGGGATACGCAGTATTTT
TRBJ2-7 - TRBV20-1 - CSARASYEQYF TGCAGTGCTAGAGCATCCTACGAGCAGTACTTC
TRBJ2-1 TRBD1 TRBV5-1 - CASSLGDRGHNEQFF TGCGCCAGCAGCTTGGGTGACAGGGGCCACAATGAGCAGTTCTTC
TRBJ2-1 TRBD1 TRBV6-1 few CASRRTGQSDEQFF TGTGCCAGCAGGAGGACAGGGCAGTCCGATGAGCAGTTCTTC
TRBJ1-5 - TRBV6-1 - CASSDGLTANQPQHF TGTGCCAGCAGCGACGGGTTGACGGCCAATCAGCCCCAGCATTTT
TRBJ2-1 - TRBV6-6 once CASSYYPGVNEQFF TGTGCCAGCAGTTACTATCCGGGAGTTAATGAGCAGTTCTTC
TRBJ1-2 TRBD1 TRBV7-9 - CASSLVGQDYGYTF TGTGCCAGCAGCTTAGTGGGACAGGACTATGGCTACACCTTC
TRBJ1-2 - TRBV7-2 few CASSPEPLYGYTF TGTGCCAGCAGCCCCGAGCCTCTATATGGCTACACCTTC
TRBJ2-7 - TRBV29-1 - CSVSQGTTYEQYF TGCAGCGTTAGTCAGGGGACGACCTACGAGCAGTACTTC
TRBJ1-1 TRBD1 TRBV7-9 few CASSFTGVTEAFF TGTGCCAGCAGCTTCACAGGGGTCACTGAAGCTTTCTTT
TRBJ1-2 TRBD1 TRBV5-1 - CASRTGVEGYTF TGCGCCAGCCGGACAGGGGTAGAAGGCTACACCTTC
TRBJ2-7 TRBD2 TRBV7-6 - CASSLERTSGTPGEQYF TGTGCCAGCAGCTTAGAAAGGACTAGCGGGACCCCGGGGGAGCAGTACTTC
TRBJ1-5 - TRBV2 - CASSARVHQPQHF TGTGCCAGCAGTGCCAGGGTCCATCAGCCCCAGCATTTT
TRBJ1-5 - TRBV7-8 - CASSFGDTPRPQHF TGTGCCAGCAGCTTCGGGGACACCCCGCGGCCCCAGCATTTT
TRBJ2-2 - TRBV28 few CASRGGQWHTGELFF TGTGCCAGCAGGGGGGGACAGTGGCATACCGGGGAGCTGTTTTTT
TRBJ2-5 - TRBV19 few CASRESGSEKTQYF TGTGCCAGTAGGGAGTCGGGGTCAGAGAAGACCCAGTACTTC
TRBJ2-4 TRBD2 TRBV7-2 - CASSLAISGRNIQYF TGTGCCAGCAGCTTAGCGATTAGCGGGAGGAACATTCAGTACTTC
TRBJ2-1 TRBD2 TRBV7-2 few CASSSGLAYNEQFF TGTGCCAGCAGCTCGGGACTAGCCTACAATGAGCAGTTCTTC
TRBJ1-2 - TRBV4-3 few CASSQERADYYGYTF TGCGCCAGCAGCCAAGAAAGGGCGGACTACTATGGCTACACCTTC
TRBJ2-7 - TRBV2 few CASTPWGGREGEQYF TGTGCCAGCACCCCCTGGGGGGGCAGAGAGGGCGAGCAGTACTTC
TRBJ2-5 TRBD1 TRBV7-6 - CASSVDRGETQYF TGTGCCAGCAGCGTAGACAGGGGGGAGACCCAGTACTTC
TRBJ2-1 TRBD2 TRBV15 - CATRTSGAYNEQFF TGTGCCACCAGAACTAGCGGAGCCTACAATGAGCAGTTCTTC
TRBJ2-3 TRBD1 TRBV6-5 few CASKTWDRGTDTQYF TGTGCCAGCAAGACGTGGGACAGGGGCACAGATACGCAGTATTTT
TRBJ2-7 - TRBV7-2 - CASSLGIGQNYEQYF TGTGCCAGCAGCTTAGGTATTGGGCAGAACTACGAGCAGTACTTC
TRBJ1-1 - TRBV6-4 few CASRGPGDYTEAFF TGTGCCAGCAGGGGCCCGGGGGATTACACTGAAGCTTTCTTT
TRBJ2-1 TRBD1 TRBV7-2 - CASSLRQGRRDEQFF TGTGCCAGCAGCCTTAGACAGGGACGGCGGGATGAGCAGTTCTTC
TRBJ2-3 - TRBV30 few CACGPSTDTQYF TGTGCCTGTGGGCCTAGCACAGATACGCAGTATTTT
TRBJ2-7 TRBD2 TRBV6-6 few CASSYSIAGAPYEQYF TGTGCCAGCAGTTACTCGATAGCGGGAGCTCCCTACGAGCAGTACTTC
TRBJ2-5 - TRBV6-5 - CASSTTGRRETQYF TGTGCCAGCAGTACGACGGGGAGGCGGGAGACCCAGTACTTC
TRBJ1-5 TRBD1 TRBV2 - CASRGTGWNQPQHF TGTGCCAGCAGGGGGACAGGGTGGAATCAGCCCCAGCATTTT
TRBJ1-3 - TRBV29-1 - CSVSQGGSGNTIYF TGCAGCGTTTCCCAGGGCGGCTCTGGAAACACCATATATTTT
TRBJ2-1 - TRBV5-1 - CASSPTTGPGGEQFF TGCGCCAGCAGCCCCACGACAGGCCCTGGGGGTGAGCAGTTCTTC
TRBJ2-1 TRBD2 TRBV2 few CASSKAGGGYEQFF TGTGCCAGCAGCAAAGCGGGAGGAGGATATGAGCAGTTCTTC
TRBJ2-3 TRBD1 TRBV5-1 - CASSSGQGTDTQYF TGCGCCAGCAGCTCAGGACAGGGAACAGATACGCAGTATTTT